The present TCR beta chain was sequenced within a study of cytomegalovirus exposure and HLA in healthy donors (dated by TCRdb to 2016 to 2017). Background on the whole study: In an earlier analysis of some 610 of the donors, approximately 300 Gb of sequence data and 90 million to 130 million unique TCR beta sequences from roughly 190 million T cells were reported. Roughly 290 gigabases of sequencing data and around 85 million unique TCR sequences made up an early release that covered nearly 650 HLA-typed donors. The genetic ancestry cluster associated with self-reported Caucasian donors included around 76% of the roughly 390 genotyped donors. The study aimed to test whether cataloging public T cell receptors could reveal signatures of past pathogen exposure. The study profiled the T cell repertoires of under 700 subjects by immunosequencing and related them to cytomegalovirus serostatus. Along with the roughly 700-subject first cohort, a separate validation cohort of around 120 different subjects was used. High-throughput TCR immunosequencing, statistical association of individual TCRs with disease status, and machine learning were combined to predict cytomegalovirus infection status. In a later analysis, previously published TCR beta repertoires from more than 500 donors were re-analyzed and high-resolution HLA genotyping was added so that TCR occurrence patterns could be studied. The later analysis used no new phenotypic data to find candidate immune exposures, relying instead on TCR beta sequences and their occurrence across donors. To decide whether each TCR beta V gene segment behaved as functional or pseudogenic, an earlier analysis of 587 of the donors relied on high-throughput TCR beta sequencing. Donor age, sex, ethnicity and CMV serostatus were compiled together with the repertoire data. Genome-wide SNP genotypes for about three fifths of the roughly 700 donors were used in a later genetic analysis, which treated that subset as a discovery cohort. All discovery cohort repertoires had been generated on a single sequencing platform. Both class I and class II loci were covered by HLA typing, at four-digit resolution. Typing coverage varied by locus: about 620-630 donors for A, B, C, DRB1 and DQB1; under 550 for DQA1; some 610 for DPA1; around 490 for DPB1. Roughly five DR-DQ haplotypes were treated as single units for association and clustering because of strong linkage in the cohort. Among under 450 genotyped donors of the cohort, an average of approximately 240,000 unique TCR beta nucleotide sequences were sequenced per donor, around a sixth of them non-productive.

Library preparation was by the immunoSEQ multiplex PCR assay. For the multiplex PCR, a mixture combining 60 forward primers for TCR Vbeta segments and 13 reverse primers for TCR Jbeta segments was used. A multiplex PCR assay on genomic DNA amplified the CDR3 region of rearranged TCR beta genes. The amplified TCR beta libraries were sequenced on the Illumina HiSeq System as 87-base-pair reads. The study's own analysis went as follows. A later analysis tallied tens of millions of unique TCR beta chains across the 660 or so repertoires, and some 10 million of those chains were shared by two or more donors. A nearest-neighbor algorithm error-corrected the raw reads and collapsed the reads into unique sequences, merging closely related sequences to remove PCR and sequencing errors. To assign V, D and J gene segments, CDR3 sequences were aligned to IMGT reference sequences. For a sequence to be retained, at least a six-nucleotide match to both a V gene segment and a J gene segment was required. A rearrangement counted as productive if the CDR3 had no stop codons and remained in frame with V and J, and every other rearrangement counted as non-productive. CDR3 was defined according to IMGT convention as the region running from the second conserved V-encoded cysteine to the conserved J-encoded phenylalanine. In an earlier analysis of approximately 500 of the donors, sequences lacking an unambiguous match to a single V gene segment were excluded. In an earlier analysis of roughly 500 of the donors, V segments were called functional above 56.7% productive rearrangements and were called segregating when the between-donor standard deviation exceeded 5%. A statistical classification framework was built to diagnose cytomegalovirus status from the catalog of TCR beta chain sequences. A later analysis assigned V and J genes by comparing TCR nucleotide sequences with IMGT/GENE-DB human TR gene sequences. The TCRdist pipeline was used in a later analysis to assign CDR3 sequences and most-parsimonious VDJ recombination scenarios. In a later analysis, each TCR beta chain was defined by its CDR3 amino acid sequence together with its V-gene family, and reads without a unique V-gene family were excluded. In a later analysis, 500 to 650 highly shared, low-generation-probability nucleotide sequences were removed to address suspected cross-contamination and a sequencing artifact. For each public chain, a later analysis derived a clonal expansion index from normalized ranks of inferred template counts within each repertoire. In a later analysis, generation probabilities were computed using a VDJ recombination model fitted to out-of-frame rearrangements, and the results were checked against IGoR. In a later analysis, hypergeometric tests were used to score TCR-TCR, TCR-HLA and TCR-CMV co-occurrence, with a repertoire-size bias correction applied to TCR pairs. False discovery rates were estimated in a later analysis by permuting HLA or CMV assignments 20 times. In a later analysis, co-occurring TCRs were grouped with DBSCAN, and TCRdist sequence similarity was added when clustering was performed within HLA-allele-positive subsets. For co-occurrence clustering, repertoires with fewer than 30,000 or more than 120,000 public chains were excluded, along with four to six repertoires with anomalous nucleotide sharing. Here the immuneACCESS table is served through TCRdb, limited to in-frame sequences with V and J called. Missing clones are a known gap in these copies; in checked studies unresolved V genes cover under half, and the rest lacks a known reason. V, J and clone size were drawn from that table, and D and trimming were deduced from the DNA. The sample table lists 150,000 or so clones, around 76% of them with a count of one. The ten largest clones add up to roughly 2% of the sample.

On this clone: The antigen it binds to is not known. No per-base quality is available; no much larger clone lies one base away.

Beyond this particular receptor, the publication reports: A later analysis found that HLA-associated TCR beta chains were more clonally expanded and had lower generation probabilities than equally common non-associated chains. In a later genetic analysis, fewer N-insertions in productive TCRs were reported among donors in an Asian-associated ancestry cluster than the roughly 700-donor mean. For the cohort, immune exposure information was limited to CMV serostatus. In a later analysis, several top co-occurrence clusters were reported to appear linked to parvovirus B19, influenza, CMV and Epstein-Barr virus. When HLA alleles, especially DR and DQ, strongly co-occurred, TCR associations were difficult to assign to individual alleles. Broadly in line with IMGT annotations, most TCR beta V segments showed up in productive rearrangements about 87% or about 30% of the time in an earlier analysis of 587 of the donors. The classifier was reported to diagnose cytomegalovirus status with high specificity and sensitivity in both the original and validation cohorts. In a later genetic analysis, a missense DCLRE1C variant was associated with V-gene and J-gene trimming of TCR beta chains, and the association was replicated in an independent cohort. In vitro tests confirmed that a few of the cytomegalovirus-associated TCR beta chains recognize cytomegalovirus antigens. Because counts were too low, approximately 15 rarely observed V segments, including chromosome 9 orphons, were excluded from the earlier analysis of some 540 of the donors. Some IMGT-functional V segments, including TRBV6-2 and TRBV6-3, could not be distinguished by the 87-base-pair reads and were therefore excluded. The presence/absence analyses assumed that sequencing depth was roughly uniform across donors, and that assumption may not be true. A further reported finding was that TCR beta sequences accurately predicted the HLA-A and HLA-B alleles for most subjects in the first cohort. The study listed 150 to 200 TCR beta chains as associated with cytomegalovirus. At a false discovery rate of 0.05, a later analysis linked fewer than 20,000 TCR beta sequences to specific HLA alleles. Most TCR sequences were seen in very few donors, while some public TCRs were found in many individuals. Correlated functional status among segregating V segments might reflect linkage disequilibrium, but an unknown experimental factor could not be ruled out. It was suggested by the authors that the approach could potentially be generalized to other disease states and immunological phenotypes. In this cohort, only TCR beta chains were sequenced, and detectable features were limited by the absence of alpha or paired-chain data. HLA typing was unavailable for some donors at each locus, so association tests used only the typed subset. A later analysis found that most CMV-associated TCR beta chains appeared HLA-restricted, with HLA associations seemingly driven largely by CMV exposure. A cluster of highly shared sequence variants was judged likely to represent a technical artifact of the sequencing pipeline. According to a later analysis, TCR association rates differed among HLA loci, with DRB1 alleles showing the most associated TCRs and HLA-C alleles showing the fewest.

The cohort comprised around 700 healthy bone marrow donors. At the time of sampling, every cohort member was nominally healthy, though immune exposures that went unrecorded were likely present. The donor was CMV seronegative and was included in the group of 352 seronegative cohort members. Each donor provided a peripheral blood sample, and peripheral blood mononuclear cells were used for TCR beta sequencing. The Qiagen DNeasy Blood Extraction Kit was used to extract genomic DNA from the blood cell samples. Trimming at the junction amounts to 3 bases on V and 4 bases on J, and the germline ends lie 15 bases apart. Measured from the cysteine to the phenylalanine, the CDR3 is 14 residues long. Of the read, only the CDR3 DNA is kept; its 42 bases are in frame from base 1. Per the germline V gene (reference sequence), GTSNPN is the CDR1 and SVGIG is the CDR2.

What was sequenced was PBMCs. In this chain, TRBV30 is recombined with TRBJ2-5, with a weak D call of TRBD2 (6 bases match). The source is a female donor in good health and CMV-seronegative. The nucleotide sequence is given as TGTGCCTGGAGGGAGCGGGCAGTAGCAGAGACCCAGTACTTC. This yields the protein CAWRERAVAETQYF. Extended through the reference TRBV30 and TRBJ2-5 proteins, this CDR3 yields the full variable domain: SQTIHQWPATLVQPVGSPLSLECTVEGTSNPNLYWYRQAAGRGLQLLFYSVGIGQISSEVPQNLSASRPQDRQFILSSKKLLLSDSGFYLCAWRERAVAETQYFGPGTRLLVL.